This T cell receptor beta chain came from a study of blood T cell repertoires in COVID-19. Looking at the study overall: Samples taken during acute and convalescent COVID-19 were collected in the United States, Italy and Spain. From T cells, B-cell-depleted T cells, or PBMCs came the material, which was cDNA or gDNA.

The J segment lost 1 base and the V segment lost 3 bases, leaving 3 bases of the junction unmatched. Germline V gene lookup returns CDR1 SGHVS and CDR2 FQNEAQ. This CDR3 contains 15 residues. This clone was seen more than once but under ten times. In the original processing: Reference gene primer amplification gave nucleated cell count estimates. Profiling relied on immunoSEQ multiplex PCR, and the TCRdb table lists in-frame clones only, not all of them. That table furnishes V, J and clone size, whereas the DNA furnished D and trimming. The data show approximately 50,000 clones, around 84% seen once. The receptor's source is a man between 70 and 80 years old with active COVID-19. V gene TRBV7-8 combines with J gene TRBJ2-3; 8 nucleotides align to TRBD2. The sample consisted of peripheral blood. The CDR3 reads CASSFRREGTDTQYF. Written as DNA, the CDR3 is TGTGCCAGCAGCTTTAGGCGGGAGGGCACAGATACGCAGTATTTT.